The 2 T cell receptor beta chains in this list originate from one sample, sequenced in a study of blood T cell repertoires in COVID-19. The method was immunoSEQ multiplex PCR; TCRdb's version includes in-frame clones alone and lacks a portion of them. The data hold over 25,000 clones, with around 90% observed a single time. The sample consisted of peripheral blood. These receptors were obtained from a man aged 50-59 years with active COVID-19.

In its sample, this clone is medium-sized (0.01 to 0.1%). V gene TRBV11-2 combines with J gene TRBJ1-1, with TRBD1 identical over 9 bases. Germline CDR1 and CDR2: SGHAT and FQNNGV. V dropped 0 bases and J dropped 11; count of bases not matched to a gene: 10. The CDR3 runs to 15 residues. The CDR3 protein is CASSLEHRGRGGAFF. The CDR3, as DNA: TGTGCCAGCAGCTTAGAACACAGGGGGCGCGGTGGTGCTTTCTTT.

This rearrangement joins TRBV7-9 to TRBJ1-1; 9 bases match TRBD1. The CDR3 consists of 15 residues. The J segment lost 5 bases and the V segment lost 2 bases, leaving 6 bases of the junction unmatched. In germline, CDR1 is SEHNR, CDR2 FQNEAQ (reference sequence). The DNA for the CDR3 is TGTGCCAGCAGCTTAATGACAGGGGGGGTTACTGAAGCTTTCTTT. This codes for CASSLMTGGVTEAFF.